This TCR beta chain emerged from a study of siplizumab effects on memory and regulatory T cells. Study outcomes and limitations: Whether the proliferating Tregs (from siplizumab cultures) were suppressive was not confirmed. Naive T cells apparently outstripped memory cells in diversity and seemed major alloresponse contributors.

Details on this clone: What it binds is not known.

Germline V gene lookup returns CDR1 SGDLS and CDR2 YYNGEE. V was cut by 0 bases and J by 5 bases, with 12 bases left in between. The CDR3 has 14 residues. Approximately 93,000 TCR templates per sample were assayed. The method was immunoSEQ multiplex PCR; TCRdb's version includes in-frame clones alone and lacks a portion of them. The sample lists over 85,000 clones; approximately 93% were seen once. This chain connects TRBV9 to TRBJ2-7; D gene uncertain. Material: CD8+ T cells sorted from blood. The TCR comes from a human donor in good health. CDR3 protein: CASSVDGGLNEQYF. The CDR3 coding sequence is TGTGCCAGCAGCGTAGATGGTGGCTTGAACGAGCAGTACTTC.